The 28 T cell receptor beta chains in this list originate from one sample, sequenced in a study of neurological immune-mediated disorders. TCRdb reprocessed the 5' RACE reads via MiXCR and lists one record per CDR3 protein. The sample lists nearly 60,000 distinct CDR3 sequences; approximately 3.1% were seen once. Material: PBMCs. The receptors originated from a woman between 55 and 75 years old with multiple sclerosis.

This clonotype was detected many times. This rearrangement joins TRBV28 to TRBJ1-2, with D possibly being TRBD1 (6 bases). Germline V gene data show CDR1 as MDHEN and CDR2 as SYDVKM. V was clipped by 2 bases and J by 5 bases, with 12 bases between them. There are 14 residues in the CDR3. This chain's CDR3 is CASSLLTGSYGYTF. CDR3 nucleotide sequence: TGTGCCAGCAGTTTACTGACAGGCAGTTATGGCTACACCTTC.

This clonotype was recorded many times. The rearrangement links TRBV5-5 to TRBJ2-7; D remains unclear. This CDR3 comprises 13 residues. Germline V gene lookup returns CDR1 SGHKS and CDR2 YYEKEE (reference sequence). V was trimmed by 4 bases and J by 5 bases, leaving 13 bases between them. CDR3 amino acids: CASSVGPGNEQYF. The DNA of the CDR3 is TGTGCCAGCAGCGTCGGACCGGGCAACGAGCAGTACTTC. Looking up the rest from reference TRBV5-5 and TRBJ2-7 gives the full variable domain: DAGVTQSPTHLIKTRGQQVTLRCSPISGHKSVSWYQQVLGQGPQFIFQYYEKEERGRGNFPDRFSARQFPNYSSELNVNALLLGDSALYLCASSVGPGNEQYFGPGTRLTVT.

This clonotype has ten or more counts. The J gene is TRBJ2-2, the V gene TRBV4-1; unclear D gene. Germline V lookup: CDR1 MGHRA, CDR2 YSYEKL. The germline V and J ends were trimmed by 3 bases and 4 bases, with 6 bases remaining between them. The CDR3 runs 13 residues. This chain's CDR3 is CASSQRTTGELFF. The CDR3 DNA is TGCGCCAGCAGCCAGAGGACCACCGGGGAGCTGTTTTTT.

This clonotype was detected ten times or more. V gene TRBV5-1 combines with J gene TRBJ2-2, with TRBD2 matching over 14 bases. Trimming took 4 bases from V and 4 from J; bases not matched to a gene: 12. The germline V gene encodes CDR1 SGHRS and CDR2 YFSETQ. The CDR3 extends over 19 amino acids. The CDR3 coding sequence is TGCGCCAGCAGCCGAACGGGACTAGCGGGAGTACGTAGCACCGGGGAGCTGTTTTTT. This codes for CASSRTGLAGVRSTGELFF. Drawing the rest from reference TRBV5-1 and TRBJ2-2, the complete variable domain is KAGVTQTPRYLIKTRGQQVTLSCSPISGHRSVSWYQQTPGQGLQFLFEYFSETQRNKGNFPGRFSGRQFSNSRSEMNVSTLELGDSALYLCASSRTGLAGVRSTGELFFGEGSRLTVL.

This clonotype was detected many times. The chain employs TRBV29-1 and TRBJ2-3; D gene ambiguous. CDR3 length: 10 residues. CDR1 and CDR2 from the germline V gene are SQVTM and ANQGSEA. The V gene lost 3 bases and the J gene lost 2 bases, with 0 bases spanning the gap. The DNA of the CDR3 is TGCAGCGTTGACACAGATACGCAGTATTTT. Amino acid sequence: CSVDTDTQYF.

This clonotype has ten or more counts. The chain carries TRBV20-1 and TRBJ2-3; D may be TRBD2 (5 bases). The V gene's germline CDR1 is DFQATT and CDR2 SNEGSKA (reference sequence). The CDR3 runs to 14 residues. The V end lost 0 bases, the J end lost 0 bases, and 7 bases lay between the germline ends. CDR3 region: CSARDSESTDTQYF. CDR3 DNA: TGCAGTGCTAGAGATAGCGAGAGCACAGATACGCAGTATTTT.

This clonotype occurred many times. This chain connects TRBV20-1 to TRBJ2-1; 11 bases line up with TRBD2. V lost 6 bases to trimming and J lost 9 bases; unmatched junction nucleotides: 19. In germline, CDR1 is DFQATT, CDR2 SNEGSKA (reference sequence). CDR3 size: 17 residues. CDR3 coding DNA: TGCAGTGCCAGCCGCCCTAAAGTAGCGGGAGGGCTCGCTGAGCAGTTCTTC. Encoded protein: CSASRPKVAGGLAEQFF.

The sample holds many counts of this clonotype. The chain carries TRBV20-1 and TRBJ2-5, with TRBD2 identical over 12 bases. Germline CDR1 is DFQATT and CDR2 is SNEGSKA (reference sequence). V dropped 5 bases and J dropped 4; count of bases not matched to a gene: 8. The CDR3 is 15 amino acids. CDR3 DNA sequence: TGCAGTGCTTTCGCGCCTAGCGGGAGGGGAGAGACCCAGTACTTC. Translated: CSAFAPSGRGETQYF.

This clonotype was seen at least ten times. The CDR3 nucleotides are TGCAGCGTTGCGGCGGTGCAAGAGACCCAGTACTTC. Protein sequence: CSVAAVQETQYF. The V call is TRBV29-1, the J call TRBJ2-5; D is ambiguous. The CDR3 extends over 12 amino acids. Trimming stripped 4 bases from V and 2 bases from J, with 8 bases between. Germline assignment: CDR1 SQVTM and CDR2 ANQGSEA.

This clonotype was detected many times. The J gene is TRBJ2-5, the V gene TRBV5-1; 11 nucleotides align to TRBD2. J gave up 5 bases and V 4 bases, and 16 bases lay outside the gene matches. CDR1 and CDR2 (germline): SGHRS, YFSETQ. The CDR3 sequence is 18 residues long. Here the CDR3 DNA reads TGCGCCAGCAGCCAAGGGCCCCCACTAGCGGGAGCCCTGGAGACCCAGTACTTC. Residues: CASSQGPPLAGALETQYF.

This clonotype was seen repeatedly, ten times or more. This chain connects TRBV20-1 to TRBJ1-4, with unresolved D. V was trimmed by 1 base and J by 0 bases, leaving 9 bases between them. The CDR3 is made up of 15 amino acids. Germline V CDR1 and CDR2: DFQATT, SNEGSKA (reference sequence). The CDR3 DNA is TGCAGTGCTAGAGGTCTCGAGTCAACTAATGAAAAACTGTTTTTT. Translation: CSARGLESTNEKLFF.

This clonotype was detected ten times or more. The CDR3 DNA reads TGTGCCAGCAGCATCGATGGACGCACCTATGGCTACACCTTC. Its protein product is CASSIDGRTYGYTF. The rearrangement links TRBV28 to TRBJ1-2; D ambiguous. Germline V gene lookup returns CDR1 MDHEN and CDR2 SYDVKM. The CDR3 sequence is 14 residues long. V was shortened by 6 bases and J by 4 bases, with 15 bases between the two germline ends.

As to this clonotype: A much larger clone sits a single nucleotide away, making a read error possible. J is TRBJ1-2 and V is TRBV10-3; D unclear. CDR1 is ENHRY, CDR2 SYGVKD, per germline. Trimming stripped 1 base from V and 8 bases from J, with 17 bases between. The CDR3 consists of 15 residues. The CDR3 DNA sequence: TGTGCCATCAGTGAGTACCGCAGCGAGGGAGTCGGCTACACCTTC. It yields the protein CAISEYRSEGVGYTF.

This clonotype was seen ten or more times. The chain links TRBV5-8 to TRBJ2-3; D possibly corresponds to TRBD2 (6 bases). The germline V and J ends were trimmed by 4 bases and 3 bases, with 15 bases remaining between them. Looked up from germline, CDR1 is SGHTS and CDR2 is YDEGEE. The CDR3 has 15 residues. In DNA, the CDR3 is TGTGCCAGCAGCGGGGGGATGTTCGGGACAGATACGCAGTATTTT. Translated, it gives CASSGGMFGTDTQYF.

This rearrangement joins TRBV6-2 or TRBV6-3 to TRBJ1-4, with D hard to call. Germline CDR1 and CDR2: MNHEY and SVGEGT. The length of the CDR3 is 15 residues. V lost 4 bases and J lost 8, with 17 bases in between. DNA of the CDR3: TGTGCCAGCAGTTTCTCCGGGTCCCGGGCGGAAAAACTGTTTTTT. It translates to CASSFSGSRAEKLFF.

The table lists this clonotype with a count of one. This chain connects TRBV5-5 to TRBJ1-1, with D possibly being TRBD1 (5 bases). Deletions cut 2 bases from V and 4 bases from J, with 15 bases between. This CDR3 region has 15 residues. Germline-derived CDR1 and CDR2 are SGHKS and YYEKEE (reference sequence). The CDR3 sequence: CASSFLVRGRTEAFF. CDR3 DNA: TGTGCCAGCAGCTTCTTGGTCCGGGGACGCACTGAAGCTTTCTTT.

This clonotype was observed many times. The CDR3 loop is CATRRQDQLFF. As DNA, the CDR3 is TGTGCCACCAGGAGACAGGATCAACTGTTTTTT. The rearrangement links TRBV15 to TRBJ1-4; D is possibly TRBD1 (6 bases). Germline V gene sequence: CDR1 LNHNV, CDR2 YYDKDF (reference sequence). Trimming cost V 6 bases and J 12 bases, with 11 bases left between them. This CDR3 has 11 residues. Variable domain in full (rest from reference TRBV15 and TRBJ1-4): DAMVIQNPRYQVTQFGKPVTLSCSQTLNHNVMYWYQQKSSQAPKLLFHYYDKDFNNEADTPDNFQSRRPNTSFCFLDIRSPGLGDTAMYLCATRRQDQLFFGSGTQLSVL.

In this sample, this clonotype turned up many times. The chain has TRBV20-1 and TRBJ2-1; D remains ambiguous. The CDR3 loop spans 10 amino acids. CDR1 is DFQATT and CDR2 is SNEGSKA in the germline V gene (reference sequence). V was clipped by 4 bases and J by 7 bases, with 5 bases between them. CDR3 amino acids: CSATENEQFF. The DNA of the CDR3 is TGCAGTGCTACGGAAAATGAGCAGTTCTTC.

The chain couples TRBV20-1 to TRBJ1-2; weak D call: TRBD1 (5 bases). V lost 6 bases and J 4 bases, leaving 15 bases between the germline ends. This CDR3 spans 13 amino acids. Germline V gene data show CDR1 as DFQATT and CDR2 as SNEGSKA (reference sequence). Here the CDR3 DNA reads TGCAGTGCCCCGTCAGGGACTTCCTATGGCTACACCTTC. It translates to CSAPSGTSYGYTF.

This clonotype was seen many times. The V call is TRBV5-1, the J call TRBJ2-3; no clear D. CDR1 and CDR2 (germline): SGHRS, YFSETQ. The CDR3 length is 14 residues. The V end lost 4 bases, the J end lost 2 bases, and 11 bases lay between the germline ends. CDR3 DNA: TGCGCCAGCAGCAATCCACGGCTCACAGATACGCAGTATTTT. It translates to CASSNPRLTDTQYF.

The chain uses TRBV3-1 and TRBJ2-1; TRBD2 might be the D (5 bases). The CDR3 is 13 amino acids. V gave up 4 bases and J gave up 7 bases, with 11 bases separating them. Germline V gives CDR1 LGHDT, CDR2 YNNKEL (reference sequence). CDR3 in DNA: TGTGCCAGCAGCCCTTTAGACTATAATGAGCAGTTCTTC. It yields the protein CASSPLDYNEQFF.

This clonotype was seen repeatedly, ten times or more. This chain joins TRBV11-3 and TRBJ2-1; TRBD1 matches 7 bases. J gave up 7 bases and V 5 bases, and 8 bases lay outside the gene matches. Germline V lookup: CDR1 SGHNT, CDR2 YENEEA. CDR3 length: 14 amino acids. The CDR3 coding sequence is TGTGCCAGCAGCCGGACAGGAGATAGGAATGAGCAGTTCTTC. Residues: CASSRTGDRNEQFF.

In its sample, this clonotype was seen many times. This rearrangement joins TRBV20-1 to TRBJ2-2; either TRBD1 or TRBD2 may supply D (5 bases each). This CDR3 spans 14 amino acids. CDR1 and CDR2 from the germline V gene are DFQATT and SNEGSKA (reference sequence). V was clipped by 1 base and J by 6 bases, with 12 bases between them. Here the CDR3 reads CSARVGVGAGELFF. CDR3 coding DNA: TGCAGTGCTAGAGTGGGGGTCGGCGCCGGGGAGCTGTTTTTT.

This clonotype has at least ten counts. The rearrangement joins TRBV29-1 to TRBJ1-2; D is unclear. There are 13 residues in the CDR3. The V end lost 6 bases, the J end lost 2 bases, and 13 bases lay between the germline ends. CDR1 and CDR2 (germline): SQVTM, ANQGSEA. In DNA, the CDR3 is TGCAGCGTAGCAGGTCCCGGGAACTATGGCTACACCTTC. This codes for CSVAGPGNYGYTF.

In this sample, this clonotype turned up many times. V and J are TRBV5-1 and TRBJ1-1; D uncertain. Germline CDR1 SGHRS, CDR2 YFSETQ. The germline V and J ends were trimmed by 0 bases and 4 bases, with 10 bases remaining between them. The CDR3 is made up of 14 amino acids. CDR3: CASSLGILSTEAFF. The DNA for the CDR3 is TGCGCCAGCAGCTTGGGGATTCTCTCCACTGAAGCTTTCTTT.

This clonotype has at least ten counts. V and J are TRBV20-1 and TRBJ1-1; 10 nucleotides align to TRBD1. V dropped 0 bases and J dropped 4; count of bases not matched to a gene: 8. The CDR3 length is 16 residues. Germline V CDR1 and CDR2: DFQATT, SNEGSKA (reference sequence). The CDR3 DNA sequence: TGCAGTGCTAGAGATTCTTGGACAGGGGGAGTCACTGAAGCTTTCTTT. It yields the protein CSARDSWTGGVTEAFF.

This clonotype was counted many times. The CDR3 spells CASSLGTSGIGRREQFF. The CDR3 coding sequence is TGTGCCAGCAGTTTGGGGACTAGCGGGATCGGTCGTCGTGAGCAGTTCTTC. The rearrangement links TRBV28 to TRBJ2-1; 13 nucleotides agree with TRBD2. The J segment lost 9 bases and the V segment lost 3 bases, leaving 11 bases of the junction unmatched. This CDR3 region has 17 residues. CDR1 is MDHEN, CDR2 SYDVKM, per germline.

This clonotype was detected many times. The chain joins TRBV6-5 to TRBJ1-2; D is ambiguous. V gave up 2 bases and J gave up 4 bases, with 11 bases separating them. The length of the CDR3 is 14 residues. Germline loops: CDR1 MNHEY, CDR2 SVGAGI. Here the CDR3 reads CASSYRPGFYGYTF. The CDR3 region has the DNA TGTGCCAGCAGTTACCGTCCAGGATTCTATGGCTACACCTTC.